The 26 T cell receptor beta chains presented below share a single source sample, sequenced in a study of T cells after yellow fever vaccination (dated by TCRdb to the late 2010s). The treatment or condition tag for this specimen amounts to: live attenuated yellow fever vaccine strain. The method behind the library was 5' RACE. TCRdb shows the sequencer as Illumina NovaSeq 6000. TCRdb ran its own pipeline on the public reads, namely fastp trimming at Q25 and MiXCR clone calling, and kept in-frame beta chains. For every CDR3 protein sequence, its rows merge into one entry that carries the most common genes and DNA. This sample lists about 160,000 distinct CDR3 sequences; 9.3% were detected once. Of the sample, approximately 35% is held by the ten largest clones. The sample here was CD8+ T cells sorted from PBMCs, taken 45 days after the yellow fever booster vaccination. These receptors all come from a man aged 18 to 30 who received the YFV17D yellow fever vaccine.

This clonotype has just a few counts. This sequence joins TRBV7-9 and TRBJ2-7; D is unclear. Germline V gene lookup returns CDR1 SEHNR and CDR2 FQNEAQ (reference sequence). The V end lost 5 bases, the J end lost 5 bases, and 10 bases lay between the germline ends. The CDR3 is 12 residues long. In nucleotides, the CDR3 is TGTGCCAGCAGCGCCCCAGGTAACGAGCAGTACTTC. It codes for CASSAPGNEQYF.

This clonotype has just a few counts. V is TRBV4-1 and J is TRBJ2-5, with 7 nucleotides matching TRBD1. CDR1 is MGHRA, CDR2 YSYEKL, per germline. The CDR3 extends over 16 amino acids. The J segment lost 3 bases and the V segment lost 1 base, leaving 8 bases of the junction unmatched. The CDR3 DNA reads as TGCGCCAGCAGCCAAGGAGGGGGCCTTATCGAAGAGACCCAGTACTTC. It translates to CASSQGGGLIEETQYF.

The CDR3 bases are TGTGCCATCAGGGTCCCGGACAGTCTCGGGACTGAAGCTTTCTTT. This sequence encodes CAIRVPDSLGTEAFF. V usage is TRBV10-3 and J usage is TRBJ1-1, with a possible D match to TRBD1 (6 bases). CDR3 length: 15 amino acids. V lost 6 bases to trimming and J lost 5 bases, with 19 bases between them. Germline lookup yields CDR1 ENHRY and CDR2 SYGVKD.

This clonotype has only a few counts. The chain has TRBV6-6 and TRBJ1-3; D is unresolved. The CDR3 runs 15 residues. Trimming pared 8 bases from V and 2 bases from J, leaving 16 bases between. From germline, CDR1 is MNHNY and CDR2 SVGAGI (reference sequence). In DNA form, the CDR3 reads TGTGCCAGCGGGGAACAGAGAATGGCTGGAAACACCATATATTTT. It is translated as CASGEQRMAGNTIYF.

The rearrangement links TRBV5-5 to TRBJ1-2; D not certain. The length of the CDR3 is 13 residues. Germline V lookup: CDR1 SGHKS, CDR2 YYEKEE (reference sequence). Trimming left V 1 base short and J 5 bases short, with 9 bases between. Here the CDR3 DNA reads TGTGCCAGCAGCTTGATGGCCGATTATGGCTACACCTTC. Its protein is CASSLMADYGYTF.

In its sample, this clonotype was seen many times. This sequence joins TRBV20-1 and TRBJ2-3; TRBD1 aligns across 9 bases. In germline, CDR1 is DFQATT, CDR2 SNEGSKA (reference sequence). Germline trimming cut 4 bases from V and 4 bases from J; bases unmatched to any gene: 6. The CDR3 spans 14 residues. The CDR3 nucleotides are TGCAGTGCTAAGGGACAGGGAGATGCAGATACGCAGTATTTT. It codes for CSAKGQGDADTQYF.

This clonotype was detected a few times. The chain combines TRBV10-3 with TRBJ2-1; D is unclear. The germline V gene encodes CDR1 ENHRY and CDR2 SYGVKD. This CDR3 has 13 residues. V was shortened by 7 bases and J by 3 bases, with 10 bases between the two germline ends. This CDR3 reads CAIKNGLYNEQFF. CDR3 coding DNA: TGTGCCATCAAAAATGGGCTCTACAATGAGCAGTTCTTC.

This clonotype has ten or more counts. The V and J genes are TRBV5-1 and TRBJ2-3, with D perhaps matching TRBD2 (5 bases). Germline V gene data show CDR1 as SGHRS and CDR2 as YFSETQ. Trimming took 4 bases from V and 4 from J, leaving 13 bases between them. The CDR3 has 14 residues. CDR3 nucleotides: TGCGCCAGCAGCCTATCCTGGGGAGCAGATACGCAGTATTTT. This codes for CASSLSWGADTQYF.

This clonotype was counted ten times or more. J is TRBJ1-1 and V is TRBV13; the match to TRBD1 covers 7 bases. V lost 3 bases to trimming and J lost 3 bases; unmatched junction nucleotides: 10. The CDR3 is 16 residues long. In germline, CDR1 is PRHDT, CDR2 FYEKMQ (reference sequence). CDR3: CASSLGGGGTYTEAFF. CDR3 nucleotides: TGTGCCAGCAGCTTGGGGGGAGGGGGCACGTACACTGAAGCTTTCTTT.

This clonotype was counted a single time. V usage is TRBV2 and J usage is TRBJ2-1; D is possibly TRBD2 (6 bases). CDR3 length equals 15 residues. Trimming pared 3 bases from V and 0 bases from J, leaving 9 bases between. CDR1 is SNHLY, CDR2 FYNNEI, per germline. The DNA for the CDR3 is TGTGCCAGCAGTGAGGAAGCGGGCTCCTACAATGAGCAGTTCTTC. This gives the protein CASSEEAGSYNEQFF.

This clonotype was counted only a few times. DNA for the CDR3: TGTGCCAGCAGGGGCAGGGGCCACGAGCAGTACGTC. It encodes CASRGRGHEQYV. V usage is TRBV6-5 and J usage is TRBJ2-7, with TRBD1 as a possible D gene (6 bases). The CDR3 sequence is 12 residues long. Trimming stripped 6 bases from V and 5 bases from J, with 11 bases between. The germline V gene has CDR1 MNHEY and CDR2 SVGAGI.

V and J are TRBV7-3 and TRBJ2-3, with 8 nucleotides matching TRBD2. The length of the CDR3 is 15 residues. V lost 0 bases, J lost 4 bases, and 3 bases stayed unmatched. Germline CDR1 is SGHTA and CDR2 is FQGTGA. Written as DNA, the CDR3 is TGTGCCAGCAGCTTAACGACGGGGGGGTCAGATACGCAGTATTTT. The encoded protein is CASSLTTGGSDTQYF.

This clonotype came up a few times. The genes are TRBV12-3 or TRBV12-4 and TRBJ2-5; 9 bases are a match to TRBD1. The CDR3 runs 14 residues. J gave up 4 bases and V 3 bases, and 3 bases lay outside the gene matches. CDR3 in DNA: TGTGCCAGCAGTTTTATGACAGGGGGAGAGACCCAGTACTTC. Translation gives CASSFMTGGETQYF.

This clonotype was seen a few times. The CDR3 here is CASSLRGGGMSDTQYF. DNA for the CDR3: TGTGCCAGCAGTTTAAGAGGGGGCGGGATGTCAGATACGCAGTATTTT. The chain uses TRBV27 and TRBJ2-3, with D perhaps matching TRBD1 (7 bases). Per the germline V gene, CDR1 is MNHEY and CDR2 is SMNVEV (reference sequence). This CDR3 spans 16 amino acids. V lost 2 bases and J lost 4, with 16 bases in between.

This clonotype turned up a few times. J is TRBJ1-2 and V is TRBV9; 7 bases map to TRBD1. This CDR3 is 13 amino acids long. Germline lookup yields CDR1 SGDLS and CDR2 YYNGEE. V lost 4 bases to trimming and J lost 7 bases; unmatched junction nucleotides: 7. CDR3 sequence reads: CASSMGQLPGYTF. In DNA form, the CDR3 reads TGTGCCAGCAGCATGGGACAGCTTCCTGGCTACACCTTC.

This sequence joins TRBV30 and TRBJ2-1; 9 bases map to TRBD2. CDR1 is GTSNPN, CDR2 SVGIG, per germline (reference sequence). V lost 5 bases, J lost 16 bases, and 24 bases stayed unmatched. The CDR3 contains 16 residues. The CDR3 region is CAWEDRYSVAGGPGFF. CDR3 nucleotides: TGTGCCTGGGAGGACCGATACTCGGTCGCGGGGGGGCCGGGATTCTTC.

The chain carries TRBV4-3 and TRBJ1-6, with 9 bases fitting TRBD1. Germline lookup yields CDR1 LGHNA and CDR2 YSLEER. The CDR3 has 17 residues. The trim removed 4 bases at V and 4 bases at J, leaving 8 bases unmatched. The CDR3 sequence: CASSPGQGAYYNSPLHF. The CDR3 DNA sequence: TGCGCCAGCAGCCCGGGACAGGGAGCTTATTATAATTCACCCCTCCACTTT.

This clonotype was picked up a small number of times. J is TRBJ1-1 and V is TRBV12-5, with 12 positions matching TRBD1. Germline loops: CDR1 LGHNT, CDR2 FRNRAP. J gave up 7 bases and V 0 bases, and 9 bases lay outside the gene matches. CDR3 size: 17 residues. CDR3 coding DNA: TGTGCTAGTGGTTTGGTAATCTGGGACAGGGGGCTTGGTGAAGCTTTCTTT. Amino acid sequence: CASGLVIWDRGLGEAFF.

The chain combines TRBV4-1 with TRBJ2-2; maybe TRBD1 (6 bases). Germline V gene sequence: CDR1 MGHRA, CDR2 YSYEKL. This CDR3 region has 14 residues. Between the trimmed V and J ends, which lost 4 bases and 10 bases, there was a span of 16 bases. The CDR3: CASSPTGFEEELFF. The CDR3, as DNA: TGCGCCAGCAGCCCGACAGGATTTGAGGAGGAGCTGTTTTTT.

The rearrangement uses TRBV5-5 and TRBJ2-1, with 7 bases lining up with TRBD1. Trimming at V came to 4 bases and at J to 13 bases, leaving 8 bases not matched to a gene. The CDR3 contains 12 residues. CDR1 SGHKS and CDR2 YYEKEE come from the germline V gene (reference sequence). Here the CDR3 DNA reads TGTGCCAGCAGCCCCGACAGGGCTCACCAGTTCTTC. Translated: CASSPDRAHQFF.

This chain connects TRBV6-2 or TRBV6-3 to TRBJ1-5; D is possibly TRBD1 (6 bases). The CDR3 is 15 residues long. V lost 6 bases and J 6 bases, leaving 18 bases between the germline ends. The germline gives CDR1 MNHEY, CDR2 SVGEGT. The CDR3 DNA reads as TGTGCCAGCAGCTTGCCCGACAGGCCCCGTCAGCCCCAGCATTTT. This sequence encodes CASSLPDRPRQPQHF.

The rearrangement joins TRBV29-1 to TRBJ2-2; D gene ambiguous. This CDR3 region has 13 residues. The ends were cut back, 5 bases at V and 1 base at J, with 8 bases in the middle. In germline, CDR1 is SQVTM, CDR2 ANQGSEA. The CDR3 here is CSVSTENTGELFF. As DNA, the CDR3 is TGCAGCGTTTCAACAGAGAACACCGGGGAGCTGTTTTTT.

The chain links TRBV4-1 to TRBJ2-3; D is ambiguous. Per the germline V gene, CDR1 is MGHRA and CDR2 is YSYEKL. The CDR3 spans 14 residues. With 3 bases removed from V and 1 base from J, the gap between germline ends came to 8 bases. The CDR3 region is CASSQPVGTDTQYF. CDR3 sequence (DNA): TGCGCCAGCAGCCAGCCGGTGGGCACAGATACGCAGTATTTT.

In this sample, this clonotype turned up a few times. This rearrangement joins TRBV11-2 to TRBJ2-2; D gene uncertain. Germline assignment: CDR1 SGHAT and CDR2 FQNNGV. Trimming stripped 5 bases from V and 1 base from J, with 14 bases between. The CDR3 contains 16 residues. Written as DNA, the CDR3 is TGTGCCAGCAGCCCTCTCGGACGGTGGAACACCGGGGAGCTGTTTTTT. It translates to CASSPLGRWNTGELFF.

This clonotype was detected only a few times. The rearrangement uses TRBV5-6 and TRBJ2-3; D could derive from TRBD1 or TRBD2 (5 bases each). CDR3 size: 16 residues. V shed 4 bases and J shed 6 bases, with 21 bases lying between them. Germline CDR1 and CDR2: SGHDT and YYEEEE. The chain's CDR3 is CASSPIGTVVIDTQYF. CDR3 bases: TGTGCCAGCAGCCCAATCGGGACCGTCGTGATCGATACGCAGTATTTT.

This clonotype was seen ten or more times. CDR3 loop: CASSYGDTGTDTQYF. In DNA form, the CDR3 reads TGTGCCAGCAGCTACGGGGACACTGGCACAGATACGCAGTATTTT. This chain joins TRBV7-8 and TRBJ2-3; TRBD1 is a possible D gene (6 bases). Trimming removed 4 bases from V and 1 base from J, with 12 bases in between. The CDR3 has 15 amino acids. Looked up from germline, CDR1 is SGHVS and CDR2 is FQNEAQ. The whole variable domain, filled in from reference TRBV7-8 and TRBJ2-3, reads GAGVSQSPRYKVAKRGQDVALRCDPISGHVSLFWYQQALGQGPEFLTYFQNEAQLDKSGLPSDRFFAERPEGSVSTLKIQRTQQEDSAVYLCASSYGDTGTDTQYFGPGTRLTVL.